These 5 T cell receptor beta chains share one sample of origin, sequenced in a study of regulatory and conventional T cells in RAG deficiency. Assay: immunoSEQ multiplex PCR; the TCRdb copy retains only in-frame clones and omits some. The sample shows tens of thousands of clones, about 91% of them seen only once. A further study also used this sample, focusing on regulatory T cells. That source reports: The primer mix had 52 TRBV and 13 TRBJ primers.

Source material: CD8+ T cells sorted from blood. The source is a human donor in good health.

CDR3 nucleotides: TGTGCCAGCAGAATCCCCGGCGACAGGCTCTACAATGAGCAGTTCTTC. Protein: CASRIPGDRLYNEQFF. The chain uses TRBV28 and TRBJ2-1, with D possibly being TRBD1 (6 bases). Germline CDR1 is MDHEN and CDR2 is SYDVKM. V lost 6 bases and J 3 bases, leaving 18 bases between the germline ends. The length of the CDR3 is 16 residues.

In this sample, this clone turned up once. The V gene is TRBV18, the J gene TRBJ2-1, with a weak D call TRBD2 (6 bases). Germline V gene lookup returns CDR1 KGHSH and CDR2 LQKENI. CDR3 length: 15 residues. V lost 0 bases and J 1 base, leaving 7 bases between the germline ends. The CDR3 DNA reads TGTGCCAGCTCACCACCGGGACTTTCCTACAATGAGCAGTTCTTC. It specifies CASSPPGLSYNEQFF.

The count of this clone is one. Additional DNA sequences in this sample encode the identical CDR3. CDR3 amino acids: CASSLSGRAGDTQYF. The CDR3 nucleotides are TGCGCCAGCAGCTTGAGCGGGAGGGCCGGAGATACGCAGTATTTT. This chain joins TRBV5-1 and TRBJ2-3, with 10 bases that match TRBD2. The V gene's germline CDR1 is SGHRS and CDR2 YFSETQ. V lost 1 base to trimming and J lost 5 bases; unmatched junction nucleotides: 4. This CDR3 region has 15 residues.

The gene calls are TRBV30 and TRBJ1-5; the match to TRBD1 covers 7 bases. CDR1 and CDR2 (germline): GTSNPN, SVGIG (reference sequence). There are 14 residues in the CDR3. V lost 0 bases, J lost 5 bases, and 4 bases stayed unmatched. The CDR3 is CAWSVGQGDQPQHF. The CDR3 DNA is TGTGCCTGGAGTGTCGGGCAGGGGGATCAGCCCCAGCATTTT.

J is TRBJ1-1 and V is TRBV19, with D hard to call. The CDR3 length is 15 residues. The V gene lost 3 bases and the J gene lost 4 bases, with 15 bases spanning the gap. Germline CDR1 is LNHDA and CDR2 is SQIVND (reference sequence). CDR3 in DNA: TGTGCCAGTAGTATCACCCACGGGCTAGGCACTGAAGCTTTCTTT. It encodes CASSITHGLGTEAFF.